Each of the 29 T cell receptor beta chains below was sequenced from the same sample in a study of cytomegalovirus exposure and HLA in healthy donors. Amplification used 60 Vbeta primers and 13 Jbeta primers. Profiling relied on immunoSEQ multiplex PCR, and the TCRdb table lists in-frame clones only, not all of them. The table shows 150,000 to 200,000 clones, with around 80% occurring only once. Sequencing was done on a sample of PBMCs. These receptor sequences come from a man between 18 and 29 years old in good health and CMV-seronegative.

The chain combines TRBV2 with TRBJ2-1; 9 positions agree with TRBD2. V trimming: 11 bases; J trimming: 7 bases; junction bases outside the gene matches: 12. The germline gives CDR1 SNHLY, CDR2 FYNNEI. This CDR3 is 14 amino acids long. The CDR3, as DNA: TGTGCCGCCCGTGAGGGGCTAGCGGGAAATGAGCAGTTCTTC. It yields the protein CAAREGLAGNEQFF.

Regarding this clone: The same CDR3 also results from other DNA sequences found in this sample. CDR3 coding DNA: TGTGCCAGCAGCCCGGGGAGCTATGGCTACACCTTC. As protein: CASSPGSYGYTF. V and J are TRBV28 and TRBJ1-2; D not resolved. CDR3 length equals 12 residues. Germline lookup yields CDR1 MDHEN and CDR2 SYDVKM. Trimming removed 6 bases from V and 4 bases from J, with 9 bases in between.

V and J are TRBV6-5 and TRBJ2-1; D unresolved. Germline CDR1 reads MNHEY; CDR2 reads SVGAGI. The CDR3 is 14 residues long. Trimming cost V 6 bases and J 9 bases, with 18 bases left between them. CDR3 coding DNA: TGTGCCAGCAGCAACAATCTAGGTTTCGGTGAGCAGTTCTTC. Protein product: CASSNNLGFGEQFF.

The chain recombines TRBV10-1 with TRBJ2-7; TRBD1 might be the D (5 bases). V was cut by 8 bases and J by 2 bases, with 19 bases left in between. Germline V gene data show CDR1 as WNHNN and CDR2 as SYGVQD (reference sequence). This CDR3 contains 15 residues. DNA for the CDR3: TGCGCCAGCCCTGCAGACAGCGCTAGTACCTACGAGCAGTACTTC. Translated, it gives CASPADSASTYEQYF.

The gene calls are TRBV28 and TRBJ2-7; 7 bases align to TRBD1. V dropped 6 bases and J dropped 7; count of bases not matched to a gene: 9. This CDR3 comprises 13 residues. Germline V gene sequence: CDR1 MDHEN, CDR2 SYDVKM. CDR3 nucleotide sequence: TGTGCCAGCAGCATGGGACAGCTAGAGGAGCAGTACTTC. Translated: CASSMGQLEEQYF.

This clone was seen just once. The chain combines TRBV2 with TRBJ2-1, with 10 nucleotides matching TRBD2. The CDR3 runs 18 residues. In germline, CDR1 is SNHLY, CDR2 FYNNEI. With V trimmed by 2 bases and J by 4 bases, 11 bases remained unmatched. CDR3 DNA: TGTGCCAGCAGTGAATCGACTCCGGGACTAGCGATTTACAATGAGCAGTTCTTC. The encoded protein is CASSESTPGLAIYNEQFF. Drawing the rest from reference TRBV2 and TRBJ2-1, the complete variable domain is EPEVTQTPSHQVTQMGQEVILRCVPISNHLYFYWYRQILGQKVEFLVSFYNNEISEKSEIFDDQFSVERPDGSNFTLKIRSTKLEDSAMYFCASSESTPGLAIYNEQFFGPGTRLTVL.

The chain uses TRBV4-2 and TRBJ2-2; possible D gene TRBD1, 6 bases. Germline lookup yields CDR1 LGHNA and CDR2 YNFKEQ. Trimming took off 2 bases at V and 4 bases at J, with 14 bases between the two ends. CDR3 length: 16 amino acids. The CDR3 DNA reads TGTGCCAGCAGCCAATCGTCGACAGGCCTCACCGGGGAGCTGTTTTTT. It codes for CASSQSSTGLTGELFF.

The V gene is TRBV27, the J gene TRBJ2-3; the D is unclear. Deletions cut 2 bases from V and 0 bases from J, with 6 bases between. This CDR3 has 14 residues. The germline V gene encodes CDR1 MNHEY and CDR2 SMNVEV (reference sequence). The CDR3 bases are TGTGCCAGCAGTTTAAAGAGCAGCACAGATACGCAGTATTTT. This gives the protein CASSLKSSTDTQYF.

The rearrangement links TRBV2 to TRBJ2-2; D not certain. Trimming cost V 1 base and J 0 bases, with 6 bases left between them. There are 15 residues in the CDR3. Per germline, CDR1 SNHLY and CDR2 FYNNEI. Written as DNA, the CDR3 is TGTGCCAGCAGTGAAGTATCCCCGAACACCGGGGAGCTGTTTTTT. Its translation is CASSEVSPNTGELFF. Full variable domain (remainder filled in from reference TRBV2 and TRBJ2-2): EPEVTQTPSHQVTQMGQEVILRCVPISNHLYFYWYRQILGQKVEFLVSFYNNEISEKSEIFDDQFSVERPDGSNFTLKIRSTKLEDSAMYFCASSEVSPNTGELFFGEGSRLTVL.

J is TRBJ1-5 and V is TRBV7-8; tentative D call: TRBD1 (6 bases). Trimming cost V 3 bases and J 3 bases, with 9 bases left between them. Looked up from germline, CDR1 is SGHVS and CDR2 is FQNEAQ. This CDR3 has 14 amino acids. Here the CDR3 reads CASSLRGYNQPQHF. The CDR3 DNA reads as TGTGCCAGCAGCTTGAGGGGGTACAATCAGCCCCAGCATTTT.

The genes are TRBV28 and TRBJ2-3; D is undetermined. The germline CDR1 and CDR2 sequences are MDHEN and SYDVKM. The CDR3 consists of 13 residues. V was clipped by 7 bases and J by 5 bases, with 13 bases between them. In nucleotides, the CDR3 is TGTGCCAGCACCATACCAGGCAGAGATACGCAGTATTTT. Amino acid sequence: CASTIPGRDTQYF.

This clone was observed a handful of times. The chain employs TRBV19 and TRBJ2-7, with 9 bases that match TRBD2. Looked up from germline, CDR1 is LNHDA and CDR2 is SQIVND (reference sequence). Trimming at V came to 10 bases and at J to 5 bases, leaving 6 bases not matched to a gene. This CDR3 has 12 amino acids. The CDR3 DNA follows: TGTGCCACATCGGGACTAGCCCACGAGCAGTACTTC. This codes for CATSGLAHEQYF.

The genes are TRBV4-1 and TRBJ1-2, with D perhaps matching TRBD1 (6 bases). The CDR3 length is 16 residues. Germline lookup yields CDR1 MGHRA and CDR2 YSYEKL. V was shortened by 0 bases and J by 3 bases, with 14 bases between the two germline ends. The CDR3 protein is CASSQDLSRGDYGYTF. The CDR3 region has the DNA TGCGCCAGCAGCCAAGATCTTTCCAGGGGCGACTATGGCTACACCTTC.

The J gene is TRBJ2-1, the V gene TRBV2; TRBD2 is a possible D gene (6 bases). CDR1 is SNHLY, CDR2 FYNNEI, per germline. This CDR3 contains 15 residues. Trimming removed 3 bases at V and 2 bases at J, with 11 bases between. The DNA of the CDR3 is TGTGCCAGCAGTGAGGCGGGAAACACCTACAATGAGCAGTTCTTC. This sequence encodes CASSEAGNTYNEQFF. The full variable domain, in which reference TRBV2 and TRBJ2-1 provide the parts outside the CDR3, is EPEVTQTPSHQVTQMGQEVILRCVPISNHLYFYWYRQILGQKVEFLVSFYNNEISEKSEIFDDQFSVERPDGSNFTLKIRSTKLEDSAMYFCASSEAGNTYNEQFFGPGTRLTVL.

CDR3 sequence: CASSPQGINTEAFF. For the CDR3, the DNA is TGTGCCAGCAGTCCCCAGGGAATCAACACTGAAGCTTTCTTT. The chain is built from TRBV7-2 and TRBJ1-1; D is perhaps TRBD1 (5 bases). The germline V gene has CDR1 SGHTA and CDR2 FQGNSA. The ends were cut back, 6 bases at V and 2 bases at J, with 13 bases in the middle. The CDR3 extends over 14 amino acids.

Only one count was recorded for this clone. The chain combines TRBV7-3 with TRBJ1-6; D is unclear. Looked up from germline, CDR1 is SGHTA and CDR2 is FQGTGA. The CDR3 consists of 11 residues. The germline V and J ends were trimmed by 2 bases and 12 bases, with 5 bases remaining between them. The CDR3: CASSLLVPLHF. Here the CDR3 DNA reads TGTGCCAGCAGCTTACTAGTACCCCTCCACTTT. The full variable domain, with the rest looked up from reference TRBV7-3 and TRBJ1-6, is GAGVSQTPSNKVTEKGKYVELRCDPISGHTALYWYRQSLGQGPEFLIYFQGTGAADDSGLPNDRFFAVRPEGSVSTLKIQRTERGDSAVYLCASSLLVPLHFGNGTRLTVT.

The sample holds a few counts of this clone. Other DNA sequences in the sample encode the same CDR3. The chain couples TRBV10-3 to TRBJ2-5; D not certain. This CDR3 is built from 15 residues. Germline CDR1 and CDR2: ENHRY and SYGVKD. V dropped 2 bases and J dropped 4 bases, with 14 bases sitting between them. The CDR3 DNA follows: TGTGCCATCAGTGAGGGCGTGGGTGGGCTAGAGACCCAGTACTTC. Protein sequence: CAISEGVGGLETQYF.

This chain uses TRBV4-1 with TRBJ1-1; TRBD1 agrees at 8 bases. The CDR3 sequence is 15 residues long. CDR1 is MGHRA, CDR2 YSYEKL, per germline. V was clipped by 0 bases and J by 4 bases; unmatched bases: 4. This chain's CDR3 is CASSQDPGGGTEAFF. Written as DNA, the CDR3 is TGCGCCAGCAGCCAAGATCCAGGGGGCGGCACTGAAGCTTTCTTT.

The rearrangement uses TRBV4-1 and TRBJ2-7; TRBD1 agrees at 9 bases. Looked up from germline, CDR1 is MGHRA and CDR2 is YSYEKL. V shed 1 base and J 1 base; nucleotides not matched to a gene: 2. CDR3 length equals 15 residues. CDR3 sequence (DNA): TGCGCCAGCAGCCAAGGGGGACAGGGATCCTACGAGCAGTACTTC. Translating gives CASSQGGQGSYEQYF.

This clone was found a few times. This chain connects TRBV2 to TRBJ1-5; 7 bases fit TRBD1. The CDR3 has 14 amino acids. The germline V gene encodes CDR1 SNHLY and CDR2 FYNNEI. After removal of 6 bases from V and 4 bases from J, the junction contained 6 bases not matched to a gene. CDR3 in amino acids: CASSQGDVNQPQHF. The CDR3 nucleotides are TGTGCCAGCAGCCAGGGGGATGTAAATCAGCCCCAGCATTTT.

The rearrangement links TRBV29-1 to TRBJ2-4; 14 bases match TRBD2. Germline V gene sequence: CDR1 SQVTM, CDR2 ANQGSEA. This CDR3 is 17 amino acids long. Trimming removed 7 bases from V and 0 bases from J; junction bases left unmatched: 8. The CDR3 DNA is TGCAGCGCTGGACTAGCGGGGGGCCCTAGAGCCAAAAACATTCAGTACTTC. Translation gives CSAGLAGGPRAKNIQYF.

This clone was picked up a small number of times. This chain connects TRBV29-1 to TRBJ2-2; no reliable D call. The germline V and J ends were trimmed by 6 bases and 9 bases, with 20 bases remaining between them. This CDR3 region has 14 residues. Germline CDR1 is SQVTM and CDR2 is ANQGSEA. CDR3: CSVTQDNVVRELFF. CDR3 DNA: TGCAGCGTCACCCAAGACAACGTTGTCCGGGAGCTGTTTTTT.

The genes are TRBV5-1 and TRBJ1-2; D unclear. The CDR3 is made up of 13 amino acids. V was trimmed by 0 bases and J by 3 bases, leaving 6 bases between them. From germline, CDR1 is SGHRS and CDR2 YFSETQ. CDR3 in DNA: TGCGCCAGCAGCTTGGAAGCGGACTATGGCTACACCTTC. Amino acids: CASSLEADYGYTF.

The chain combines TRBV10-3 with TRBJ2-7; tentatively, D is TRBD1 (5 bases). CDR1 and CDR2 (germline): ENHRY, SYGVKD. The CDR3 has 16 residues. V lost 0 bases, J lost 6 bases, and 18 bases lay in between. CDR3 sequence reads: CAISESSLGQGSEQYF. In DNA, the CDR3 is TGTGCCATCAGTGAGTCGAGTCTGGGGCAGGGCAGCGAGCAGTACTTC.

This clone was counted once. The V and J genes are TRBV5-1 and TRBJ1-4; D remains unclear. The V end lost 0 bases, the J end lost 7 bases, and 7 bases lay between the germline ends. This CDR3 has 13 residues. The germline gives CDR1 SGHRS, CDR2 YFSETQ. CDR3 nucleotide sequence: TGCGCCAGCAGCTTGGTACCGAGTGAAAAACTGTTTTTT. Its translation: CASSLVPSEKLFF.

The genes are TRBV7-8 and TRBJ2-7; maybe TRBD2 (6 bases). CDR1 is SGHVS, CDR2 FQNEAQ, per germline. V was clipped by 4 bases and J by 3 bases, with 13 bases between them. This CDR3 has 14 residues. Here the CDR3 DNA reads TGTGCCAGCAGCTCCCTTGCGGGAATCTACGAGCAGTACTTC. Its translation: CASSSLAGIYEQYF. The complete variable domain, with remaining parts taken from reference TRBV7-8 and TRBJ2-7, reads GAGVSQSPRYKVAKRGQDVALRCDPISGHVSLFWYQQALGQGPEFLTYFQNEAQLDKSGLPSDRFFAERPEGSVSTLKIQRTQQEDSAVYLCASSSLAGIYEQYFGPGTRLTVT.

Here the CDR3 DNA reads TGTGCCAGCTTACGGACAAACACCTACGAGCAGTACTTC. This gives the protein CASLRTNTYEQYF. V and J are TRBV7-9 and TRBJ2-7, with D possibly being TRBD1 (5 bases). The germline CDR1 and CDR2 sequences are SEHNR and FQNEAQ (reference sequence). V was trimmed by 8 bases and J by 2 bases, leaving 13 bases between them. The CDR3 has 13 amino acids.

This chain joins TRBV2 and TRBJ1-6; TRBD1 aligns across 7 bases. Germline lookup yields CDR1 SNHLY and CDR2 FYNNEI. J was trimmed by 7 bases and V by 6 bases; bases with no gene match: 12. The CDR3 is 16 amino acids. CDR3 sequence reads: CASRRGRGARNSPLHF. The DNA for the CDR3 is TGTGCCAGCAGGAGGGGGCGGGGTGCTCGAAATTCACCCCTCCACTTT. Filled out from reference TRBV2 and TRBJ1-6, the complete variable domain reads EPEVTQTPSHQVTQMGQEVILRCVPISNHLYFYWYRQILGQKVEFLVSFYNNEISEKSEIFDDQFSVERPDGSNFTLKIRSTKLEDSAMYFCASRRGRGARNSPLHFGNGTRLTVT.

The chain carries TRBV19 and TRBJ1-1; D gene ambiguous. Deletions cut 9 bases from V and 3 bases from J, with 20 bases between. In germline, CDR1 is LNHDA, CDR2 SQIVND (reference sequence). This CDR3 is built from 15 residues. In DNA, the CDR3 is TGTGCCAGCCTCTCTTACGATAAACAACACACTGAAGCTTTCTTT. Translating it yields CASLSYDKQHTEAFF.